This is a list of T cell receptor beta chains from one sample in a study of naive and memory T cell subsets. TCRdb redid the calling of the UMI-ligation and nested PCR reads with MiXCR, one entry per CDR3 protein. The sample includes about 150,000 distinct CDR3 sequences, 22% of them seen just once. The sample was naive CD4+ T cells from blood. The source of these receptors is a human donor in good health. The CDR3 runs from the conserved cysteine through the conserved F or W. A D gene is named only where the DNA matches it firmly. For some rows the clone size is stated as once, few or many, or as a class when expanded; others skip it.

v_gene	abundance	j_gene	d_gene	CDR3aa	CDR3nt
TRBV20-1	many	TRBJ2-1	TRBD2	CSGRLAGVYEQFF	TGCAGTGGCAGACTAGCGGGAGTCTATGAGCAGTTCTTC
TRBV11-3	many	TRBJ2-1	TRBD2	CASRSGGREQFF	TGTGCCAGCAGGTCGGGGGGTCGAGAGCAGTTCTTC
TRBV24-1	NA	TRBJ1-5	TRBD1	CATSRGQGENQPQHF	TGTGCCACCAGTCGCGGACAGGGGGAGAATCAGCCCCAGCATTTT
TRBV10-2	many	TRBJ2-1	NA	CASSVLGSEQFF	TGCGCCAGCAGTGTTTTAGGAAGTGAGCAGTTCTTC
TRBV29-1	few	TRBJ2-7	TRBD1	CSVGSLQGAYEQYF	TGCAGCGTTGGATCCCTCCAGGGGGCCTACGAGCAGTACTTC
TRBV6-6	few	TRBJ1-1	NA	CASSYSNTEAFF	TGTGCCAGCAGTTACAGTAACACTGAAGCTTTCTTT
TRBV20-1	NA	TRBJ2-2	TRBD1	CSARVGTGGPGELFF	TGCAGTGCTAGAGTCGGGACAGGGGGGCCCGGGGAGCTGTTTTTT
TRBV12-3/TRBV12-4	NA	TRBJ2-3	TRBD2	CASPGGREGAPTDTQYF	TGTGCCAGCCCGGGAGGACGCGAAGGGGCCCCCACAGATACGCAGTATTTT
TRBV12-3/TRBV12-4	many	TRBJ2-6	NA	CASSSDSSGANVLTF	TGTGCCAGCAGTTCAGACAGCTCTGGGGCCAACGTCCTGACTTTC
TRBV6-2/TRBV6-3	NA	TRBJ1-1	NA	CASSYGLGQGGTEAFF	TGTGCCAGCAGTTACGGGCTGGGGCAGGGTGGGACTGAAGCTTTCTTT
TRBV3-1	few	TRBJ2-1	NA	CASSQIRGSNEQFF	TGTGCCAGCAGCCAAATCCGGGGGTCCAATGAGCAGTTCTTC
TRBV5-4	NA	TRBJ1-1	NA	CASSTTGRLAEAFF	TGTGCCAGCAGCACGACAGGACGTTTGGCTGAAGCTTTCTTT
TRBV5-8	few	TRBJ2-7	NA	CASSLGHQPGAYEQYF	TGTGCCAGCAGCTTGGGGCACCAACCCGGGGCCTACGAGCAGTACTTC
TRBV5-1	few	TRBJ2-3	TRBD2	CASNRVAGAPDTQYF	TGCGCCAGCAACCGAGTGGCGGGAGCCCCAGATACGCAGTATTTT
TRBV14	once	TRBJ2-1	NA	CASSLRREINEQFF	TGTGCCAGCAGCCTCCGCCGGGAGATCAATGAGCAGTTCTTC
TRBV30	few	TRBJ2-7	TRBD1	CAWRSRQGALEQYF	TGTGCCTGGAGGAGTAGACAGGGGGCTCTCGAGCAGTACTTC
TRBV4-3	few	TRBJ2-3	NA	CASSQRLWGTDTQYF	TGCGCCAGCAGCCAACGTCTCTGGGGGACAGATACGCAGTATTTT
TRBV29-1	NA	TRBJ2-7	NA	CSVGLVYEQYF	TGCAGCGTTGGCCTAGTCTACGAGCAGTACTTC
TRBV27	NA	TRBJ2-2	TRBD2	CASSWELTSGRPGELFF	TGTGCCAGCAGTTGGGAATTGACTAGCGGGAGACCCGGGGAGCTGTTTTTT
TRBV20-1	few	TRBJ2-7	TRBD1	CSAQGQGAYEQYF	TGCAGTGCCCAAGGACAGGGAGCCTACGAGCAGTACTTC
TRBV3-1	few	TRBJ2-1	TRBD2	CASSPGGALSSYNEQFF	TGTGCCAGCAGCCCGGGGGGGGCGTTAAGCTCCTACAATGAGCAGTTCTTC
TRBV28	NA	TRBJ2-7	TRBD1	CASSTSGQGASEQYF	TGTGCCAGCAGTACCTCCGGACAGGGGGCAAGTGAGCAGTACTTC
TRBV14	few	TRBJ2-1	TRBD2	CASSLRGGGRINEQFF	TGTGCCAGCAGCCTAAGGGGGGGCGGGAGGATTAATGAGCAGTTCTTC
TRBV6-1	NA	TRBJ1-5	NA	CASSGTGLTPQHF	TGTGCCAGCAGTGGAACAGGGTTAACGCCCCAGCATTTT
TRBV12-3/TRBV12-4	few	TRBJ1-5	NA	CASSSGRPQHF	TGTGCCAGCAGTTCAGGGCGGCCCCAGCATTTT
TRBV5-1	NA	TRBJ1-1	TRBD1	CASSLVPGQTTEAFF	TGCGCCAGCAGCTTGGTCCCGGGACAGACTACAGAAGCTTTCTTT
TRBV29-1	many	TRBJ2-3	TRBD1	CSVTGQSSTDTQYF	TGCAGCGTTACGGGACAGTCTAGCACAGATACGCAGTATTTT
TRBV28	NA	TRBJ2-1	TRBD1	CASMGQFYNEQFF	TGTGCCAGCATGGGACAGTTCTACAATGAGCAGTTCTTC
TRBV6-1	few	TRBJ2-1	NA	CASRRGGQALYEQFF	TGTGCCAGCAGGAGAGGGGGTCAGGCGCTGTATGAGCAGTTCTTC
TRBV4-3	few	TRBJ2-7	NA	CASSQEARGTYEQYF	TGCGCCAGCAGCCAAGAGGCCCGCGGGACCTATGAGCAGTACTTC
TRBV20-1	NA	TRBJ2-1	NA	CSARVRLVNEQFF	TGCAGTGCTAGAGTCAGGCTTGTAAATGAGCAGTTCTTC
TRBV7-2	NA	TRBJ1-5	NA	CASSLAYSNQPQHF	TGTGCCAGCAGCTTAGCGTATAGCAATCAGCCCCAGCATTTT
TRBV29-1	NA	TRBJ2-7	NA	CSVKTAPYEQYF	TGCAGCGTTAAGACAGCCCCCTACGAGCAGTACTTC
TRBV3-1	many	TRBJ2-7	TRBD1	CASSQEKTGGYEQYF	TGTGCCAGCAGCCAAGAGAAGACAGGGGGCTACGAGCAGTACTTC
TRBV5-1	NA	TRBJ2-3	TRBD2	CASSVRTSRQYF	TGCGCCAGCAGCGTCAGGACTAGCCGGCAGTATTTT
TRBV6-1	NA	TRBJ2-2	NA	CASSERGTAVGFIGFTGELFF	TGTGCCAGCAGTGAACGGGGGACCGCTGTGGGCTTTATTGGGTTTACCGGGGAGCTGTTTTTT
TRBV29-1	NA	TRBJ2-7	NA	CSVGGEYEQYF	TGCAGCGTTGGGGGCGAGTACGAGCAGTACTTC
TRBV29-1	few	TRBJ2-5	TRBD1	CSVIRGQGWETQYF	TGCAGCGTGATACGCGGACAGGGGTGGGAGACCCAGTACTTC
TRBV30	many	TRBJ1-2	TRBD1	CAWIAGGGYYGYTF	TGTGCCTGGATCGCAGGGGGAGGGTACTATGGCTACACCTTC
TRBV2	NA	TRBJ1-2	NA	CASSPNFNYGYTF	TGTGCCAGCAGCCCAAATTTCAACTATGGCTACACCTTC
TRBV19	NA	TRBJ2-7	TRBD1	CASSRTRDRSSYEQYF	TGTGCCAGTAGTAGGACACGGGACAGGAGCTCCTACGAGCAGTACTTC
TRBV18	few	TRBJ1-5	NA	CASSPDRQPNQPQHF	TGTGCCAGCTCGCCCGACAGGCAACCAAATCAGCCCCAGCATTTT
TRBV3-1	few	TRBJ2-7	TRBD2	CASSRTSGRAIEQYF	TGTGCCAGCAGCCGCACCAGCGGGAGGGCCATCGAGCAGTACTTC
TRBV12-5	once	TRBJ2-1	NA	CASGGLHEQFF	TGTGCTAGTGGTGGGTTACATGAGCAGTTCTTC
TRBV28	once	TRBJ2-7	TRBD1	CASSRRDRAVLLTYEQYF	TGTGCCAGCAGTCGCCGGGACAGGGCTGTTCTTCTGACCTACGAGCAGTACTTC
TRBV20-1	few	TRBJ2-5	TRBD1	CSATRDSPQETQYF	TGCAGTGCTACCCGGGACAGTCCACAAGAGACCCAGTACTTC
TRBV7-9	few	TRBJ2-1	NA	CASSPRDNEQFF	TGTGCCAGCAGCCCCCGGGACAATGAGCAGTTCTTC
TRBV6-2/TRBV6-3	many	TRBJ2-7	TRBD1	CASSSVRQGFPYEQYF	TGTGCCAGCAGTTCGGTTCGACAGGGATTCCCCTACGAGCAGTACTTC
TRBV20-1	few	TRBJ2-1	NA	CSAHRDGHYNEQFF	TGCAGTGCTCACCGGGACGGACACTACAATGAGCAGTTCTTC
TRBV5-1	NA	TRBJ2-5	TRBD1	CASSVGQVGETQYF	TGCGCCAGCAGCGTCGGACAGGTCGGAGAGACCCAGTACTTC
TRBV30	many	TRBJ1-1	NA	CAWMRGLRDMNTEAFF	TGTGCCTGGATGCGCGGATTGAGGGACATGAACACTGAAGCTTTCTTT